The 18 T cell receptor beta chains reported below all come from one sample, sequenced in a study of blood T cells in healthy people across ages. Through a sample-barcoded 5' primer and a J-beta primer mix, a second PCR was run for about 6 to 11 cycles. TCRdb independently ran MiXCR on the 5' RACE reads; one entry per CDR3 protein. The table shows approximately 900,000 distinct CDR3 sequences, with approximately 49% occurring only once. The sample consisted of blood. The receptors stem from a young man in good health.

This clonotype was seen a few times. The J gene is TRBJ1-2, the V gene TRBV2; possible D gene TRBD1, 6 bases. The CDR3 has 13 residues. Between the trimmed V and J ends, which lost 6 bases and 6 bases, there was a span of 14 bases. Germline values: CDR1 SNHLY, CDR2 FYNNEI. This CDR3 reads CASRTQGSHGYTF. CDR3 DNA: TGTGCCAGCAGGACACAGGGTTCTCATGGCTACACCTTC.

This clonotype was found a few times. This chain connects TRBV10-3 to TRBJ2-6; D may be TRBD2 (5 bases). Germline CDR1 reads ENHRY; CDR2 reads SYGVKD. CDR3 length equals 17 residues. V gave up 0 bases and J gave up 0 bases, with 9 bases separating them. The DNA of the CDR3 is TGTGCCATCAGTGAGTCTTACGGGAACTCTGGGGCCAACGTCCTGACTTTC. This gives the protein CAISESYGNSGANVLTF.

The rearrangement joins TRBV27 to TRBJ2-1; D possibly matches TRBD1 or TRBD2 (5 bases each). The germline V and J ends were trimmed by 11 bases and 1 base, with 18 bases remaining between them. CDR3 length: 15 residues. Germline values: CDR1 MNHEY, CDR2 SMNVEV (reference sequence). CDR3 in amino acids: CARRLGTGSYNEQFF. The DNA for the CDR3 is TGTGCCCGCCGGCTGGGGACGGGGTCCTACAATGAGCAGTTCTTC.

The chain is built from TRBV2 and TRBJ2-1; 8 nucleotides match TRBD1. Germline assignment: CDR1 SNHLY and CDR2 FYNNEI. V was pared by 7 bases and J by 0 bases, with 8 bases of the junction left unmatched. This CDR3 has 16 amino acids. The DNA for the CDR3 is TGTGCCAGCACCAGGACAGGGCTACCCTCCTACAATGAGCAGTTCTTC. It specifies CASTRTGLPSYNEQFF.

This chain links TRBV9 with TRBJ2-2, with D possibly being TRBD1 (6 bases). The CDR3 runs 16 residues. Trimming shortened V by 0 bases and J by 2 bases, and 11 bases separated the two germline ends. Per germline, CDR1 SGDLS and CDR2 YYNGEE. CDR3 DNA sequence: TGTGCCAGCAGCGTAGACGGACAGAAAAACACCGGGGAGCTGTTTTTT. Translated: CASSVDGQKNTGELFF.

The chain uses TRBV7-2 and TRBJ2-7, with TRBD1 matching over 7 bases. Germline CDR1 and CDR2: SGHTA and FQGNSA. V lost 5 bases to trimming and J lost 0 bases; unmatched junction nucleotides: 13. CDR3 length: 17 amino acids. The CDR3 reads CASSEPDRLMPSYEQYF. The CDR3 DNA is TGTGCCAGCAGCGAACCGGACAGGCTCATGCCCTCCTACGAGCAGTACTTC.

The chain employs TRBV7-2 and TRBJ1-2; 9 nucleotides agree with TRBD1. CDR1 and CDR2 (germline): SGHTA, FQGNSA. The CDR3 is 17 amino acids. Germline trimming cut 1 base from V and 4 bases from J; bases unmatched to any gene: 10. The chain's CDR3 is CASSLVAGGTGPYGYTF. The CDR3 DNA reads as TGTGCCAGCAGCTTAGTAGCGGGAGGGACAGGGCCCTATGGCTACACCTTC. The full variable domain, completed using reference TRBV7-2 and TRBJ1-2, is GAGVSQSPSNKVTEKGKDVELRCDPISGHTALYWYRQSLGQGLEFLIYFQGNSAPDKSGLPSDRFSAERTGGSVSTLTIQRTQQEDSAVYLCASSLVAGGTGPYGYTFGSGTRLTVV.

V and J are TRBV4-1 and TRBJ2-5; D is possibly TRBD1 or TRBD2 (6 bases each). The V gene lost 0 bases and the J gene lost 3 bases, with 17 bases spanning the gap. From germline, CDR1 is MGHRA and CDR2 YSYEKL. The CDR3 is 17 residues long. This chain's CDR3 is CASSQEGGKWREETQYF. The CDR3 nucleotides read TGCGCCAGCAGCCAAGAAGGGGGGAAGTGGAGGGAAGAGACCCAGTACTTC.

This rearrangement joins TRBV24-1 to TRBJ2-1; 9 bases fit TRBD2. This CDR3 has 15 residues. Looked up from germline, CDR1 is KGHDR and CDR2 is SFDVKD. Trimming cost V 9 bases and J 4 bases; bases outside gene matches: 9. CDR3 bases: TGTGCCACCCCTCCCCAGCGGGGGGTTTACAATGAGCAGTTCTTC. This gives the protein CATPPQRGVYNEQFF.

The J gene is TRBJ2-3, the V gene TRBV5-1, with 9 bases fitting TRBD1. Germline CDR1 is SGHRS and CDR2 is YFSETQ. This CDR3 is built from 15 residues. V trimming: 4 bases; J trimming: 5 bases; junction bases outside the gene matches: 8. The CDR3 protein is CASSTGTGYLDTQYF. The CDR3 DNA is TGCGCCAGCAGCACCGGGACAGGGTATCTAGATACGCAGTATTTT.

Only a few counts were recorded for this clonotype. CDR3 region: CASSLAPGTNEQYF. In DNA form, the CDR3 reads TGTGCCAGCAGCCTCGCCCCGGGGACAAACGAGCAGTACTTC. The chain combines TRBV13 with TRBJ2-7; possible D gene TRBD1, 6 bases. The CDR3 runs to 14 residues. Germline loops: CDR1 PRHDT, CDR2 FYEKMQ (reference sequence). Deletions cut 5 bases from V and 5 bases from J, with 16 bases between.

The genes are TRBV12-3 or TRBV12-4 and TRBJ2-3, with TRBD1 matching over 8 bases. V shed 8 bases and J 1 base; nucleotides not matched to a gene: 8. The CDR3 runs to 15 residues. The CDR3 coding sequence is TGTGCCAGCCAGTTCGAGACAGGGGGCACAGATACGCAGTATTTT. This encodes CASQFETGGTDTQYF.

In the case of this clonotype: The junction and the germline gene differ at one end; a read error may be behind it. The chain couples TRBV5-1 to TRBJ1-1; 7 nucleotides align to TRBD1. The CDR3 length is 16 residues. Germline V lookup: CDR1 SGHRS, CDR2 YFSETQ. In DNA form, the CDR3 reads TGCGCCAGCAGCTCAGCGGGACAGCTCATGAACATTGAAGCTTTCTTT. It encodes CASSSAGQLMNIEAFF.

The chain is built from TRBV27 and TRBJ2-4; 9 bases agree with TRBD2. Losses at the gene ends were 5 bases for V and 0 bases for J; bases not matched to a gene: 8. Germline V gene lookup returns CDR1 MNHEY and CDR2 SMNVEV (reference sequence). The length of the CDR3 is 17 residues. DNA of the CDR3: TGTGCCAGCAGTCTCCGTCGCGGGGGGGGAGCCAAAAACATTCAGTACTTC. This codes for CASSLRRGGGAKNIQYF.

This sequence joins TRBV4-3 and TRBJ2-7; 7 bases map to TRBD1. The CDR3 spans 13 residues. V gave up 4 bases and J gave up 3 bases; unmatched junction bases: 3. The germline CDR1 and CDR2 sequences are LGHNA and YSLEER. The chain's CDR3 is CASSPDRDYEQYF. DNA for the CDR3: TGCGCCAGCAGCCCCGACAGGGACTACGAGCAGTACTTC.

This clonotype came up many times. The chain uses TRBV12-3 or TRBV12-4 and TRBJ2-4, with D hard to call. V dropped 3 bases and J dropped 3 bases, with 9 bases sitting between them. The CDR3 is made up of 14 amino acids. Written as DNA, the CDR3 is TGTGCCAGCAGTTTCCTCTGGCTCAAAAACATTCAGTACTTC. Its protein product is CASSFLWLKNIQYF.

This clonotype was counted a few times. Here the CDR3 reads CAIRGGYEQFF. Written as DNA, the CDR3 is TGTGCCATCAGGGGGGGGTATGAGCAGTTCTTC. The chain couples TRBV10-3 to TRBJ2-1; 7 positions match TRBD2. J was trimmed by 8 bases and V by 6 bases; bases with no gene match: 1. The CDR3 spans 11 residues. Germline values: CDR1 ENHRY, CDR2 SYGVKD.

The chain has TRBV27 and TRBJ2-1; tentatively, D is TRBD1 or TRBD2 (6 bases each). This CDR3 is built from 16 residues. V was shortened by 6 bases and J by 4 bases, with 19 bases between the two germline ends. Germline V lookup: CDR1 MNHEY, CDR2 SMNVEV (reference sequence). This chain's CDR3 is CASRHGGRGAYNEQFF. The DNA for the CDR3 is TGTGCCAGCAGACATGGGGGGCGGGGCGCGTACAATGAGCAGTTCTTC.